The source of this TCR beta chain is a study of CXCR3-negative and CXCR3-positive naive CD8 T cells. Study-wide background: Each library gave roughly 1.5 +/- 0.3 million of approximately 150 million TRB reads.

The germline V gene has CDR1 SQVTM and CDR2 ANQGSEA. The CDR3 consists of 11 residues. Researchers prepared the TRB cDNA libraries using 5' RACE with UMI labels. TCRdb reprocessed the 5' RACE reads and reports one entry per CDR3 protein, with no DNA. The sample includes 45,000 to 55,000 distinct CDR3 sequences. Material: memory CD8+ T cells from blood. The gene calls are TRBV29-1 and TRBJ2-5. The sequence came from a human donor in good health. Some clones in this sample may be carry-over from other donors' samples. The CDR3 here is CSVGYGETQYF.